This TCR beta chain was sequenced in a study of T cell repertoires in cytomegalovirus infection. Study information: In public TCR beta signatures, there were indications of both CMV infection and matching HLA type. Broader study findings: Frequencies of public TCR beta families were cumulated, and this identified carriers of CMV plus the relevant HLA. Within the response measured ex vivo, HLA-C-restricted CMV-specific TCR beta clonotypes were dominant.

TCRdb re-called the reads with MiXCR, one entry per CDR3 protein. The repertoire holds hundreds of thousands of distinct CDR3 sequences, with around 24% as singletons. Concerning this clonotype: Its antigen is undetermined.

CDR3 length: 13 amino acids. V gave up 7 bases and J gave up 6 bases, with 16 bases separating them. Germline CDR1 LNHNV, CDR2 YYDKDF (reference sequence). The clonotype was recovered from a human donor in good health (CMV status not recorded). Some clones in this sample may be carry-over from other donors' samples. This sequence joins TRBV15 and TRBJ2-7; D gene ambiguous. The source material was CD8+ T cells from PBMCs. The CDR3 sequence: CATTAGRIGEQYF. Written as DNA, the CDR3 is TGTGCCACCACTGCAGGCCGGATCGGCGAGCAGTACTTC.